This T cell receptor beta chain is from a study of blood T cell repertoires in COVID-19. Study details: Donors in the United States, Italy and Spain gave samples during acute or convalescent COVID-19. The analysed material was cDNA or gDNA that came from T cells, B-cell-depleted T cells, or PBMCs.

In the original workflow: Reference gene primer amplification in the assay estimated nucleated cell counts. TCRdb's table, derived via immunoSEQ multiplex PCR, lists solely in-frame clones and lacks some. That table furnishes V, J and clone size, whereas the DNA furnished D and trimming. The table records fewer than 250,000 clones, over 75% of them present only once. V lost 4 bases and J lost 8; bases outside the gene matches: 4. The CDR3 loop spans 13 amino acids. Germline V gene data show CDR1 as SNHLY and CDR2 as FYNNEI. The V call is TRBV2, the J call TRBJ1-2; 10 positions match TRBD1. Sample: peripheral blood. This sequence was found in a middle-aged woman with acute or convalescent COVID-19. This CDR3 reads CASSGDRGQGYTF. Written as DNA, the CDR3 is TGTGCCAGCAGTGGGGACAGGGGACAAGGCTACACCTTC.